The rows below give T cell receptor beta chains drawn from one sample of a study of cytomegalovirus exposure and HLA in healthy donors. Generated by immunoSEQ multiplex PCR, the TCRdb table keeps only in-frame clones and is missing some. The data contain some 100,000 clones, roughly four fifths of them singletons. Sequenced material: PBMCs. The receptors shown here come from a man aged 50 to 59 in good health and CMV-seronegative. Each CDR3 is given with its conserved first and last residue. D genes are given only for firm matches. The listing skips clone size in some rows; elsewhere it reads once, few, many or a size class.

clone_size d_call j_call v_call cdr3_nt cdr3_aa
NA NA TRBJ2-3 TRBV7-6 TGTGCCAGCAGCTTAGGCGGGGCGATCACAGATACGCAGTATTTT CASSLGGAITDTQYF
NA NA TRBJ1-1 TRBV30 TGTGCCTGGAGTGTAGGGGAGAACACTGAAGCTTTCTTT CAWSVGENTEAFF
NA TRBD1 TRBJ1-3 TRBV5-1 TGCGCCAGCAGCTTAACAGGGGGCACAGACACCATATATTTT CASSLTGGTDTIYF
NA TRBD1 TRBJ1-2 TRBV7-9 TGTGCCAGCAGCCCTGACAGGGGGCCATCGGGAGGCTACACCTTC CASSPDRGPSGGYTF
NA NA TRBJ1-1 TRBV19 TGTGCCAGTAGTATCGGGGTGACATTTAACACTGAAGCTTTCTTT CASSIGVTFNTEAFF
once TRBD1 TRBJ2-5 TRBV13 TGTGCCAGCAGCACGCGGACAGGCCAAGAGACCCAGTACTTC CASSTRTGQETQYF
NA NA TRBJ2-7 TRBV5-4 TGTGCCAGCAGCAGGGGATCTGGTAGCCTCTCCGCCCACGAGCAGTACTTC CASSRGSGSLSAHEQYF
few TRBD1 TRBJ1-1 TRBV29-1 TGCAGCGTTGAAGGACAGGGGGGAACTGAAGCTTTCTTT CSVEGQGGTEAFF
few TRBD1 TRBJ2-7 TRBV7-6 TGTGCCAGCAGCTTAGCGCCCCGGACAGGGTATGGGGAGCAGTACTTC CASSLAPRTGYGEQYF
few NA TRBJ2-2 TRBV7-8 TGTGCCAGCAGGGCCCCAAACAGGGAACTAACCGGGGAGCTGTTTTTT CASRAPNRELTGELFF
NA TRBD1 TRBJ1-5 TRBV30 TGTGCCTGGAGCCCAGGGACAGGGGGCGATCAGCCCCAGCATTTT CAWSPGTGGDQPQHF
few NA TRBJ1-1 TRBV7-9 TGTTCCGGAGCGGTGGGGGCAGTGGACACTGAAGCTTTCTTT CSGAVGAVDTEAFF
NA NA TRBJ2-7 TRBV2 TGTGCCAGCAGGGGGGAAGGGCGGGGCAACCGAAGAAACGAGCAGTACTTC CASRGEGRGNRRNEQYF
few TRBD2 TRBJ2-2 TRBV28 TGTGCCAGCGGAAGCGGGAGGACCAACACCGGGGAGCTGTTTTTT CASGSGRTNTGELFF
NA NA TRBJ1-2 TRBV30 TGTGCCTGGCATACAGCGGGGGCCTCGGAGAACTATGGCTACACCTTC CAWHTAGASENYGYTF
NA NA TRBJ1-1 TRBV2 TGTGCCAGCAGTGAAGTCCTTGAAGCTTTCTTT CASSEVLEAFF
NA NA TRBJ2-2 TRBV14 TGTGCCAGCAGCCAAGATCTAGTAACCGGGGAGCTGTTTTTT CASSQDLVTGELFF
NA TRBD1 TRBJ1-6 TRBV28 TGTGCCAGCAGTTTGGGACAGGTGCGTTCCCTCCACTTT CASSLGQVRSLHF
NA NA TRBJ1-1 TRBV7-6 TGTGCCAGCAGCTCACTACCGGACCCAGGGCCTGAAGCTTTCTTT CASSSLPDPGPEAFF
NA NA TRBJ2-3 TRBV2 TGTGCCAGCAGTGAAGCCAAGGGGGGGGCAGATACGCAGTATTTT CASSEAKGGADTQYF
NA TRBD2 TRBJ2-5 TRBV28 TGTGCCAGCAGTTCACTAGCGGAAGGAGGGACCCAGTACTTC CASSSLAEGGTQYF